The 17 T cell receptor beta chains below all came from one sample that was sequenced in a study of T-cell reconstitution after alpha-beta-depleted transplantation in children. Molecular barcoding with unique molecular identifiers was used for the TCRbeta library. Using its own MiXCR run on the PCR reads, TCRdb lists one record per CDR3 protein. The data contain approximately 510,000 distinct CDR3 sequences, around 20% of them singletons. The sample here was PBMCs from the stem cell graft donor, taken from the stem cell graft. The origin of the receptors is a human donor who donated a stem cell graft to a child with acute lymphoblastic leukemia.

V gene TRBV29-1 combines with J gene TRBJ1-1; D is undetermined. V was pared by 7 bases and J by 1 base, with 13 bases between. Germline V gene sequence: CDR1 SQVTM, CDR2 ANQGSEA. This CDR3 has 13 amino acids. CDR3 coding DNA: TGCAGCGCCGCAAGGGTAGGGAACACTGAAGCTTTCTTT. This translates into CSAARVGNTEAFF.

The chain is built from TRBV15 and TRBJ2-3, with 9 bases identical to TRBD2. Germline lookup yields CDR1 LNHNV and CDR2 YYDKDF (reference sequence). V dropped 3 bases and J dropped 4; count of bases not matched to a gene: 5. The CDR3 extends over 15 amino acids. As DNA, the CDR3 is TGTGCCACCAGCAGGACTAGCGGTAGTTCAGATACGCAGTATTTT. As protein: CATSRTSGSSDTQYF. Filled out from reference TRBV15 and TRBJ2-3, the complete variable domain reads DAMVIQNPRYQVTQFGKPVTLSCSQTLNHNVMYWYQQKSSQAPKLLFHYYDKDFNNEADTPDNFQSRRPNTSFCFLDIRSPGLGDTAMYLCATSRTSGSSDTQYFGPGTRLTVL.

The chain joins TRBV29-1 to TRBJ2-1, with a weak D call TRBD1 (5 bases). The CDR3 contains 12 residues. Trimming removed 3 bases from V and 7 bases from J, with 10 bases in between. Germline-derived CDR1 and CDR2 are SQVTM and ANQGSEA. The CDR3, as DNA: TGCAGCGTTGATCCAGGGTGGAATGAGCAGTTCTTC. The encoded protein is CSVDPGWNEQFF.

On this clonotype: At one boundary the junction diverges from the germline segment, which might be a read error. The rearrangement joins TRBV5-1 to TRBJ2-1; 9 bases line up with TRBD2. The germline gives CDR1 SGHRS, CDR2 YFSETQ. The CDR3 is 16 residues long. This CDR3 is CASSLVPSGMYNQQFF. The CDR3 DNA sequence: TGCGCCAGCAGCTTGGTCCCTAGCGGGATGTACAATCAGCAGTTCTTC.

This clonotype was seen many times. The rearrangement joins TRBV5-1 to TRBJ1-1; 8 bases align to TRBD1. The germline V gene encodes CDR1 SGHRS and CDR2 YFSETQ. Trimming removed 4 bases from V and 8 bases from J; junction bases left unmatched: 10. CDR3 length equals 14 residues. CDR3 in amino acids: CASSTQGDTREAFF. Written as DNA, the CDR3 is TGCGCCAGCAGCACACAGGGGGACACCCGAGAAGCTTTCTTT. Supplemented by reference TRBV5-1 and TRBJ1-1, the full variable domain reads KAGVTQTPRYLIKTRGQQVTLSCSPISGHRSVSWYQQTPGQGLQFLFEYFSETQRNKGNFPGRFSGRQFSNSRSEMNVSTLELGDSALYLCASSTQGDTREAFFGQGTRLTVV.

This clonotype came up a few times. The genes are TRBV29-1 and TRBJ2-7; 14 bases align to TRBD2. This CDR3 is built from 18 residues. Germline V lookup: CDR1 SQVTM, CDR2 ANQGSEA. With V trimmed by 7 bases and J by 3 bases, 17 bases remained unmatched. CDR3: CSATPLGLAGAGGYEQYF. CDR3 DNA sequence: TGCAGCGCCACCCCACTGGGACTAGCGGGAGCAGGGGGCTACGAGCAGTACTTC.

A single count supports this clonotype. The chain couples TRBV9 to TRBJ2-1, with unresolved D. This CDR3 has 15 residues. Germline CDR1 reads SGDLS; CDR2 reads YYNGEE. V was shortened by 3 bases and J by 0 bases, with 10 bases between the two germline ends. The CDR3 spells CASSATPSSYNEQFF. CDR3 DNA: TGTGCCAGCAGCGCCACTCCGAGCTCCTACAATGAGCAGTTCTTC.

This clonotype showed up just a few times. V usage is TRBV20-1 and J usage is TRBJ2-3, with 8 nucleotides matching TRBD2. This CDR3 has 15 amino acids. The germline CDR1 and CDR2 sequences are DFQATT and SNEGSKA (reference sequence). Trimming cost V 1 base and J 4 bases; bases outside gene matches: 7. The DNA for the CDR3 is TGCAGTGCTAGAGCGCTAGCGGGCGCCCCAGATACGCAGTATTTT. Its protein product is CSARALAGAPDTQYF.

V usage is TRBV4-1 and J usage is TRBJ2-7; perhaps TRBD2 as D (5 bases). V was clipped by 0 bases and J by 6 bases, with 18 bases between them. Germline V gives CDR1 MGHRA, CDR2 YSYEKL. CDR3 length: 16 residues. CDR3 nucleotides: TGCGCCAGCAGCCAAGATCCCCGGCTAGCCTGGGTCGAGCAGTACTTC. Encoded protein: CASSQDPRLAWVEQYF.

This clonotype turned up a few times. Here the CDR3 DNA reads TGCGCCAGCAGCTTGGCCCCTAGCGGGAGAAACAATGAGCAGTTCTTC. This codes for CASSLAPSGRNNEQFF. The chain carries TRBV5-1 and TRBJ2-1, with 10 bases matching TRBD2. The germline CDR1 and CDR2 sequences are SGHRS and YFSETQ. The CDR3 is 16 amino acids. Germline trimming cut 0 bases from V and 5 bases from J; bases unmatched to any gene: 5.

This clonotype was seen just once. The chain carries TRBV20-1 and TRBJ1-1; D ambiguous. Germline V CDR1 and CDR2: DFQATT, SNEGSKA (reference sequence). The germline V and J ends were trimmed by 5 bases and 4 bases, with 14 bases remaining between them. The CDR3 is 13 residues long. CDR3 residues: CSAPDAHGTEAFF. The CDR3 bases are TGCAGTGCTCCTGACGCGCACGGCACTGAAGCTTTCTTT.

In this sample, this clonotype turned up a few times. The V call is TRBV12-3 or TRBV12-4, the J call TRBJ2-5, with 9 bases aligning to TRBD1. The CDR3 has 14 residues. V shed 4 bases, J shed 7 bases, and the junction held 7 bases outside the gene matches. CDR3 loop: CASSSGQGMLTQYF. CDR3 in DNA: TGTGCCAGCAGTTCCGGACAGGGGATGTTGACCCAGTACTTC.

This clonotype came up a few times. CDR3 sequence: CASSRLAGVTDTQYF. As DNA, the CDR3 is TGTGCCAGCAGCCGACTAGCGGGAGTCACAGATACGCAGTATTTT. V is TRBV3-1 and J is TRBJ2-3; 12 bases map to TRBD2. The CDR3 contains 15 residues. After removal of 4 bases from V and 2 bases from J, the junction contained 1 base not matched to a gene. Germline loops: CDR1 LGHDT, CDR2 YNNKEL (reference sequence).

This clonotype has just one count. The chain recombines TRBV5-1 with TRBJ1-1; no reliable D call. Per the germline V gene, CDR1 is SGHRS and CDR2 is YFSETQ. V was shortened by 0 bases and J by 0 bases, with 12 bases between the two germline ends. This CDR3 has 16 residues. The CDR3 region is CASSLETGLMNTEAFF. The DNA of the CDR3 is TGCGCCAGCAGCTTGGAAACGGGCCTCATGAACACTGAAGCTTTCTTT.

This clonotype appeared a few times. The chain recombines TRBV3-1 with TRBJ2-3; no firm D call. The CDR3 length is 14 residues. V was pared by 0 bases and J by 6 bases, with 10 bases between. Germline V lookup: CDR1 LGHDT, CDR2 YNNKEL (reference sequence). CDR3 sequence reads: CASSQDVSRDTQYF. The DNA of the CDR3 is TGTGCCAGCAGCCAAGATGTTTCTCGGGATACGCAGTATTTT.

This clonotype has a handful of counts. CDR3 DNA sequence: TGCAGTGCTAGAGTGTGGCGGGAGGGCCTTATCACCGGGGAGCTGTTTTTT. It yields the protein CSARVWREGLITGELFF. V gene TRBV20-1 combines with J gene TRBJ2-2; 9 bases agree with TRBD2. Unmatched junction bases numbered 10, after V lost 1 base and J lost 4 bases. Germline V gene sequence: CDR1 DFQATT, CDR2 SNEGSKA (reference sequence). The CDR3 runs 17 residues.

The rearrangement uses TRBV7-3 and TRBJ2-7, with TRBD2 matching over 8 bases. The germline gives CDR1 SGHTA, CDR2 FQGTGA. With 4 bases clipped from V and 4 bases from J, the junction kept 12 bases outside the gene matches. This CDR3 region has 16 residues. This CDR3 reads CASSSPGGSNTYEQYF. For the CDR3, the DNA is TGTGCCAGCAGCTCCCCGGGAGGGAGTAATACTTACGAGCAGTACTTC.